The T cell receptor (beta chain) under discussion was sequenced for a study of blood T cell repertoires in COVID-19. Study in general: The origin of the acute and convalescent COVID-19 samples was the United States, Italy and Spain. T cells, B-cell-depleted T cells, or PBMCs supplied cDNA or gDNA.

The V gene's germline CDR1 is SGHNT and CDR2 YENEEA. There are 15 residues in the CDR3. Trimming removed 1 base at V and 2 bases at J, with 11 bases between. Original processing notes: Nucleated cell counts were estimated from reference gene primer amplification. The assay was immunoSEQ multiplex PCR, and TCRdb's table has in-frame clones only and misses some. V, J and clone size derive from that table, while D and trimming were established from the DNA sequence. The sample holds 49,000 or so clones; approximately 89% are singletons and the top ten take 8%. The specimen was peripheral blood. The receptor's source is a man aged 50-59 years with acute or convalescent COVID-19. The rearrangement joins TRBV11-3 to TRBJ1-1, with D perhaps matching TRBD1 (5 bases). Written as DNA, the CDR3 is TGTGCCAGCAGCTTAGGGGGCAGGGATAACACTGAAGCTTTCTTT. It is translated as CASSLGGRDNTEAFF.